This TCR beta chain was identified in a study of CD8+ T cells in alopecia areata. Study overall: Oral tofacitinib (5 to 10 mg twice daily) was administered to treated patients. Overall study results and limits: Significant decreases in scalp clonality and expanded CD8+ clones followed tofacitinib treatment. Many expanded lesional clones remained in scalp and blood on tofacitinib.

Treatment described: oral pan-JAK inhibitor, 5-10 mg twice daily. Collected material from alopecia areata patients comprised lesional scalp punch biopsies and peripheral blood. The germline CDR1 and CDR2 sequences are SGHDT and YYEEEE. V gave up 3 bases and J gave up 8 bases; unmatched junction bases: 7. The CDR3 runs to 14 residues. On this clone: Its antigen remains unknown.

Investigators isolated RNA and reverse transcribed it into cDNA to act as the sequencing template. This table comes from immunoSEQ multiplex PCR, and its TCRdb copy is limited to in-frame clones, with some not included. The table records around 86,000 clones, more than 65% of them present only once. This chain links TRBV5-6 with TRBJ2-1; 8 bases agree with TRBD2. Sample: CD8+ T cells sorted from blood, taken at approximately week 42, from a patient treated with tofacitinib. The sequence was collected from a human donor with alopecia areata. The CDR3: CASSSGLVVYEQFF. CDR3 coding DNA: TGTGCCAGCAGCTCGGGACTAGTTGTCTATGAGCAGTTCTTC.